This TCR beta chain was identified during a study of T cell responses to AZD1222 COVID-19 vaccine. This CDR3 is built from 17 residues. V was clipped by 0 bases and J by 2 bases, with 16 bases between them. Germline loops: CDR1 LNHDA, CDR2 SQIVND (reference sequence). The method was immunoSEQ multiplex PCR; TCRdb's version includes in-frame clones alone and lacks a portion of them. The profile shows roughly 150,000 clones, roughly 90% of them singletons. J is TRBJ1-1 and V is TRBV19; D not certain. The TCR comes from an adult who received the AZD1222 COVID-19 vaccine. The input for sequencing was peripheral blood, taken 28 days after the second AZD1222 dose. CDR3 nucleotides: TGTGCCAGTAGTATAGACCCCCCTTTTTTGGGAAACACTGAAGCTTTCTTT. It is translated as CASSIDPPFLGNTEAFF.